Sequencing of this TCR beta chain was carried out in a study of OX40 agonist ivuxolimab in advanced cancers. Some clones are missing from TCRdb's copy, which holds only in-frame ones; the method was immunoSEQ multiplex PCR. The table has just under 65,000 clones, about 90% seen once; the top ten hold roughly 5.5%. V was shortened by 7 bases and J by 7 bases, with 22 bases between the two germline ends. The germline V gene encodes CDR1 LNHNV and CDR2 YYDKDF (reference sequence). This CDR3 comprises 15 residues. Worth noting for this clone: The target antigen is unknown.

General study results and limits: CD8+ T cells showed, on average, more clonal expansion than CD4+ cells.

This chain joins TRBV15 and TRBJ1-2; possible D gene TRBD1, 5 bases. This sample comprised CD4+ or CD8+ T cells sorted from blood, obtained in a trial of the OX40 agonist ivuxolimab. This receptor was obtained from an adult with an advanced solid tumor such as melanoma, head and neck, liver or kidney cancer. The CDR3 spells CATNRFGGSGGGYTF. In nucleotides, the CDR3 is TGTGCCACCAACCGTTTTGGGGGTTCCGGCGGTGGCTACACCTTC.